This T cell receptor (beta chain) was captured in a study of human T cells and chemical hapten exposure. About the study: An area of 2 cm by less than 2.5 cm on upper inner arm skin received 2% DPC for sensitization. General study findings and limits: Sensitizing to DPC left TCRs with a frequency above 1 in 1000 unaltered.

Described time point: pre-sensitization, week 0. Treatment here: therapeutic diphenylcyclopropenone sensitization with weekly scalp DPC. Each donor was an alopecia patient between 18 and 70 years of age who qualified for DPC. MiXCR, run by TCRdb on the RACE reads, gives a single entry per CDR3 protein. The sample contains under 400,000 distinct CDR3 sequences, approximately 5% of which appear only once. This clonotype came up a few times. No antigen is known for it. CDR3 size: 14 residues. The V segment lost 5 bases and the J segment 3 bases; nucleotides outside the gene matches: 5. Germline CDR1 reads SNHLY; CDR2 reads FYNNEI.

This sequence was found in a woman in her forties or fifties with alopecia areata. Some clones in this sample may be carry-over from other donors' samples. The genes are TRBV2 and TRBJ1-1, with 8 bases lining up with TRBD1. The specimen was whole blood, collected in connection with sensitization to the hapten diphenylcyclopropenone (DPC). For the CDR3, the DNA is TGTGCCAGCAGTCGACAGGGGCTAGACACTGAAGCTTTCTTT. Encoded protein: CASSRQGLDTEAFF.